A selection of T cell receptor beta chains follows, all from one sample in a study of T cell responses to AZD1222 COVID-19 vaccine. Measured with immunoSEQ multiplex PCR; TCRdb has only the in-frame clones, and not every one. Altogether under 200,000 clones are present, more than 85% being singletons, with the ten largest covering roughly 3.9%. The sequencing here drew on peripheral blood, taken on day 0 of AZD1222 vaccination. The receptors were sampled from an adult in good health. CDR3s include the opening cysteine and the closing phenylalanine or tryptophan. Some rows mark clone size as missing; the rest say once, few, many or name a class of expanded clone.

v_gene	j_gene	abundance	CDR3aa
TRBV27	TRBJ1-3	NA	CASSRGGNSGNTIYF
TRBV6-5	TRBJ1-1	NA	CASSRVLTEAFF
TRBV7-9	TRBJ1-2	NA	CASTHRDRELWHYGYTF
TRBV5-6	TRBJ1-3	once	CASSFPGNTIYF
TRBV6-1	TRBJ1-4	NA	CASSEDRRANEKLFF
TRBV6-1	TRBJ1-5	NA	CASSGVGRGGNQPQHF
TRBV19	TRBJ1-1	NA	CASSVMQGEEAFF
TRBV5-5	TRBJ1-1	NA	CASSGVTGSTEAFF
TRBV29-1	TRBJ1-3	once	CSVLGSGNTIYF
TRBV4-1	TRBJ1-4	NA	CASSQRGQINEKLFF
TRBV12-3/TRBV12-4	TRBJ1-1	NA	CASSDNRGSAFF
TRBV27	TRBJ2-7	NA	CATKDSGIYEQYF
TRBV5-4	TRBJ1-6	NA	CASSSHLTDSNSPLHF
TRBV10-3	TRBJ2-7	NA	CAISPSSYEQYF
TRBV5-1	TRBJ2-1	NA	CASSPVAGVRVNEQFF
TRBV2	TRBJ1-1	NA	CASSDWGASNTEAFF
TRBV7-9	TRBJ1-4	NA	CASSLVTGSNEKLFF
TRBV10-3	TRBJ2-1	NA	CAIRGQGGNEQFF
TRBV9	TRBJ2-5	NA	CASSVEPAIGETQYF
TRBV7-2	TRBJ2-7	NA	CASSLSFVQSSYEQYF
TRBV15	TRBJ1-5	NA	CATSVSGGAGQPQHF
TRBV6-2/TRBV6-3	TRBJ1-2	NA	CASSYSTTGAGGYTF
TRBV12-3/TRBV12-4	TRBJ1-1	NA	CASSWVDTEAFF
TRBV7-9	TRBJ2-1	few	CASSLAREDEQFF
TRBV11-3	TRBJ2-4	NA	CASSLDSKNIQYF
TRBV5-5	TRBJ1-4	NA	CASSLPDMAGARGEKLFF
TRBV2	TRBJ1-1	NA	CASSDQFTTEAFF
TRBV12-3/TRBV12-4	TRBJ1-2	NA	CASSRQIYGYTF
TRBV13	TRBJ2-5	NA	CASSLEKKETQYF
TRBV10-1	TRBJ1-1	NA	CASSAGPLLTFF
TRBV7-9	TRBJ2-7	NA	CASSLAGSSYEQYF
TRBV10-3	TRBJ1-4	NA	CAISDSQKEKLFF
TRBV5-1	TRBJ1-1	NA	CASSRGQESAEAFF
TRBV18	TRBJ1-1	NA	CASSPTVDRRNTEAFF
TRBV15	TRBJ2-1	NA	CATSRDMAGGVWNEQFF
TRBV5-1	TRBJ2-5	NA	CASSPQRGGGKTQYF
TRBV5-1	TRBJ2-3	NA	CASSLTSGSSTDTQYF
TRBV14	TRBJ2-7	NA	CASSQRTTSYEQYF
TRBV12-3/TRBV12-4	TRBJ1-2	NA	CASSLRQGGGYTF
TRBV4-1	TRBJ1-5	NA	CASRNRQESNQPQHF
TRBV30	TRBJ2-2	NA	CAWSPNLRGELFF
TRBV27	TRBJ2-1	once	CASSYEGGYNEQFF
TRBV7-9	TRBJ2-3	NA	CASSFFLAGGPSYTDTQYF
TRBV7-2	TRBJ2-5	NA	CASSLGASGPRGKYF
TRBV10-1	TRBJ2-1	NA	CASSETLAGGPSNEQFF
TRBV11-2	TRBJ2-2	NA	CASSLDIGSVSGELFF
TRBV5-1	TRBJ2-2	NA	CASSLRQRTWAGELFF
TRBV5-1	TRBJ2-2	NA	CASSLFGGNGELFF
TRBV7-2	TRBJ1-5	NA	CASSLLRDNNQPQHF
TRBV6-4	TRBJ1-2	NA	CASRRTGQDYGYTF
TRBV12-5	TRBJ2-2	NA	CASGPPGGGTGELFF